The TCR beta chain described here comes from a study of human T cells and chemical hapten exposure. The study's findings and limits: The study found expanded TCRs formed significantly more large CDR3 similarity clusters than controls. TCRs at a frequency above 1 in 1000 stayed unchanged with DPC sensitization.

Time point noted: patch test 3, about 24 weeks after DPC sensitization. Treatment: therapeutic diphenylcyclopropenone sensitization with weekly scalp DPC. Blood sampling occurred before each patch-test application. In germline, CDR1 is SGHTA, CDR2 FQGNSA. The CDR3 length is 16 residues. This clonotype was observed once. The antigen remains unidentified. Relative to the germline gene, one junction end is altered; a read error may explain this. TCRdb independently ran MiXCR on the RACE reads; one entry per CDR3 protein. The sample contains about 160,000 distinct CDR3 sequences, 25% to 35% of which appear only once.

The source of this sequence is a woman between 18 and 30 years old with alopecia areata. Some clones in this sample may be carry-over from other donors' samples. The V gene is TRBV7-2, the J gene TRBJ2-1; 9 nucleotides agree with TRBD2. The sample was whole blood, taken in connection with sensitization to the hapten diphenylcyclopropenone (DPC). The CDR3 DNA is TGTGCCAGCAGCCCCCGGGGGGCGGGAGGGTACAGTGAGCAGTTCTTC. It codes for CASSPRGAGGYSEQFF.